This T cell receptor (beta chain) was obtained from a study of Ad26.COV2.S vaccination and SARS-CoV-2 variants. For the study at large: Intramuscular Ad26.COV2.S at 5x10^10 or 1x10^11 viral particles.

Overall study results and limits: TCR breadth and depth estimates may have understated total T cell responses. The study found similar non-spike TCR breadth in vaccine and placebo recipients.

About this clone: Its specificity is not known.

Libraries were prepared by immunoSEQ multiplex PCR; TCRdb keeps only in-frame clonotypes and omits some of them. The data contain about 330,000 clones, roughly 88% of them singletons. Treatment meaning: around 19 received Ad26.COV2.S at low or high dose, single or two shots; about 5 received placebo; per-sample allocation not given. Sampling happened 63 days after the first vaccine or placebo injection. Spike of the Wuhan-strain SARS-CoV-2 was expressed by an Ad26 vector, which formed the vaccine. Trimming pared 4 bases from V and 3 bases from J, leaving 7 bases between. CDR3 size: 12 residues. The germline V gene encodes CDR1 MNHEY and CDR2 SVGEGT.

The TCR comes from a person aged 18-65 years who received the Ad26.COV2.S COVID-19 vaccine or a placebo. The sample here was peripheral blood, taken in a trial of Ad26.COV2.S vaccine versus placebo. The chain carries TRBV6-2 or TRBV6-3 and TRBJ2-7, with D perhaps matching TRBD1 (5 bases). CDR3 nucleotides: TGTGCCAGCAGTTTTAGGGGCTACGAGCAGTACTTC. Protein: CASSFRGYEQYF.